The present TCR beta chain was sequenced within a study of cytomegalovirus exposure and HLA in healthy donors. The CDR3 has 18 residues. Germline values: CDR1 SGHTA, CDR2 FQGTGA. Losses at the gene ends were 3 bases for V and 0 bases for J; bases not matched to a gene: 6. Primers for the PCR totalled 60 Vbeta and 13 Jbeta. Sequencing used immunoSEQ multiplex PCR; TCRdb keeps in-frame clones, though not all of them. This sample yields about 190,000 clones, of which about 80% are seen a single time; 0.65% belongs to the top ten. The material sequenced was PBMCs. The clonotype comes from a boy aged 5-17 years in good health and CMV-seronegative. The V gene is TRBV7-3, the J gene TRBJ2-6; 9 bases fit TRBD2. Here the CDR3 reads CASSFPSGEYSGANVLTF. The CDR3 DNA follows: TGTGCCAGCAGCTTTCCTAGCGGGGAGTACTCTGGGGCCAACGTCCTGACTTTC.